The entry below describes one T cell receptor (beta chain). Antigen: not known. This sample is drawn from a study of lymphopenia after photon versus proton radiotherapy. Whole-study results and caveats: After the lymphocyte nadir, photon-treated repertoires showed oligoclonal expansion, especially of CD8+ Temra cells. Photon-treated patients lost naive T cells and TCR diversity; proton-treated stayed stable.

The V gene's germline CDR1 is SGDLS and CDR2 YYNGEE. V was shortened by 4 bases and J by 9 bases, with 18 bases between the two germline ends. This CDR3 spans 14 amino acids. Only in-frame clones appear in the TCRdb table, and some are missing; sequencing was by immunoSEQ multiplex PCR. The sample lists 50,000 to 65,000 clones, 87% seen once, with roughly 13% in the top ten. The TCR comes from an elderly man with esophageal cancer. The chain uses TRBV9 and TRBJ2-3; D may match TRBD1 or TRBD2 (5 bases each). The sequencing here drew on peripheral blood, taken from a patient treated with proton-based radiotherapy. The CDR3, as DNA: TGTGCCAGCAGCCCCTTCGAGACAGCGGAGACGCAGTATTTT. Protein product: CASSPFETAETQYF.